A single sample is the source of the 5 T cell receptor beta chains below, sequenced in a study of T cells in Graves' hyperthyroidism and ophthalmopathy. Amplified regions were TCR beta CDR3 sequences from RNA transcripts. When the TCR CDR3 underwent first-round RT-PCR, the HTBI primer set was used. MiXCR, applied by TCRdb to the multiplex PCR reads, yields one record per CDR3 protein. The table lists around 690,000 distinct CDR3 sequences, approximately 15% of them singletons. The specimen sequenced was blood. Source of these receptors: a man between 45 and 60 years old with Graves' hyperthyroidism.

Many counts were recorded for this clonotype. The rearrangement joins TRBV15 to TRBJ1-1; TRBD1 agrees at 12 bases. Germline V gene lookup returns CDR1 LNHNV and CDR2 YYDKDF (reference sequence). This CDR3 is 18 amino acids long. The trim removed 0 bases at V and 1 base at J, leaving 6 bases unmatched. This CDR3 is CATSRDRGQGARNTEAFF. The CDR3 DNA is TGTGCCACCAGCAGAGATCGGGGACAGGGGGCGAGGAACACTGAAGCTTTCTTT.

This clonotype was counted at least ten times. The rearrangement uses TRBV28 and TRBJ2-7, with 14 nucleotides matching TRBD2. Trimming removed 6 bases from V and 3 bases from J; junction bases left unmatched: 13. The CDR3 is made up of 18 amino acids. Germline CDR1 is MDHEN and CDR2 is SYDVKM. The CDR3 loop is CASRGGPGTSGRYYEQYF. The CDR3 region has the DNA TGTGCCAGCAGGGGCGGTCCCGGGACTAGCGGGAGATACTACGAGCAGTACTTC.

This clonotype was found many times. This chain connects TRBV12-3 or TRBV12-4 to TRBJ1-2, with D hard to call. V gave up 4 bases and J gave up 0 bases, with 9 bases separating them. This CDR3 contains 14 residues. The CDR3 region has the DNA TGTGCCAGCAGTTCTCGGGGAGCTAACTATGGCTACACCTTC. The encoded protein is CASSSRGANYGYTF.

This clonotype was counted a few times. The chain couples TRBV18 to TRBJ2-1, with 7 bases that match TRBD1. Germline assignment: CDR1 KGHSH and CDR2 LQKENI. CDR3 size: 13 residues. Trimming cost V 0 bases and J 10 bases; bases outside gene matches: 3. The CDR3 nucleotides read TGTGCCAGCTCACCACCGACAGGGTTGGAGCAGTTCTTC. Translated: CASSPPTGLEQFF.

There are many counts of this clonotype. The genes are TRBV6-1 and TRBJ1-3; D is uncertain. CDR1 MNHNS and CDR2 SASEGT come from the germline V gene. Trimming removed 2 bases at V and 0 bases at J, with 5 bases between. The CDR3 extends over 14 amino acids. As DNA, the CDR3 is TGTGCCAGCAGTGAAAGGAGCTCTGGAAACACCATATATTTT. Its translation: CASSERSSGNTIYF.